One and the same sample provided the 3 T cell receptor beta chains below, sequenced in a study of CD8+CD57+ T cells in acquired aplastic anemia (dated by TCRdb to between 2017 and 2018). The sequencer listed for this sample is Illumina HiSeq 2000. Profiling of TCR beta VDJ combinations and CDR3 sequences used genomic DNA as the template. The public sequencing data were trimmed at Q25 with fastp and processed into clonotypes with MiXCR by TCRdb, which kept only in-frame beta chains. Entries are consolidated by CDR3 protein sequence, retaining the most common genes and DNA. The sample table lists around 200,000 distinct CDR3 sequences, 48% of them with a count of one. Over 7.5% of the sample is in the top ten clones. Flow cytometry had shown CD8+CD57+ cell expansion in the patients selected for sequencing. Sequencing was done on a sample of sorted CD4+, CD8+, or CD8+CD57+ T cells (not recorded which) from PBMCs. The receptor source for this set is a human donor with aplastic anemia.

The chain employs TRBV24-1 and TRBJ1-2, with 7 bases aligning to TRBD1. CDR1 KGHDR and CDR2 SFDVKD come from the germline V gene. V lost 5 bases to trimming and J lost 8 bases; unmatched junction nucleotides: 7. The CDR3 spans 13 residues. The CDR3 DNA reads as TGTGCCACCAGTGCCGAAGGGGGCCGGGGCTACACCTTC. Residues: CATSAEGGRGYTF.

V and J are TRBV7-3 and TRBJ2-1, with 7 bases fitting TRBD1. V lost 5 bases, J lost 3 bases, and 4 bases stayed unmatched. There are 14 residues in the CDR3. Germline V gene data show CDR1 as SGHTA and CDR2 as FQGTGA. CDR3 nucleotides: TGTGCCAGCAGCCTACAGGGGCTCTACAATGAGCAGTTCTTC. Its protein product is CASSLQGLYNEQFF.

There are many counts of this clonotype. The chain is built from TRBV7-2 and TRBJ1-1; D gene ambiguous. V lost 3 bases, J lost 3 bases, and 14 bases lay in between. The CDR3 extends over 15 amino acids. Germline CDR1 reads SGHTA; CDR2 reads FQGNSA. CDR3 bases: TGTGCCAGCAGCTTCTTTGGGTGGAGGGACACTGAAGCTTTCTTT. Residues: CASSFFGWRDTEAFF.